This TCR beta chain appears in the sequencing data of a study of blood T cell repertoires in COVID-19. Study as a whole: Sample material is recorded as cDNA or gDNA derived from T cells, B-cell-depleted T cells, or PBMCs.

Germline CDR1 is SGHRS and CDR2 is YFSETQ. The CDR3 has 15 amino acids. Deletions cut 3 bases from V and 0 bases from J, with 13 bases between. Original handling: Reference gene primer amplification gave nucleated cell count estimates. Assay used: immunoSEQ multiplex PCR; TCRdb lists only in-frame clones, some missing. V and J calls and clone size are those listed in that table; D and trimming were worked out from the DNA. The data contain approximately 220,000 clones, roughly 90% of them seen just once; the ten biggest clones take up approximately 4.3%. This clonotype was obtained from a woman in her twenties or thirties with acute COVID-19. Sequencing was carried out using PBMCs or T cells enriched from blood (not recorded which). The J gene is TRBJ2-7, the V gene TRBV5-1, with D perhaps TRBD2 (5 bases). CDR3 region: CASSSPGSPSYEQYF. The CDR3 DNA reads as TGCGCCAGCAGCTCCCCGGGGAGTCCCTCCTACGAGCAGTACTTC. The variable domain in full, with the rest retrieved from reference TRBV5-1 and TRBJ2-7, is KAGVTQTPRYLIKTRGQQVTLSCSPISGHRSVSWYQQTPGQGLQFLFEYFSETQRNKGNFPGRFSGRQFSNSRSEMNVSTLELGDSALYLCASSSPGSPSYEQYFGPGTRLTVT.